This TCR beta chain was documented in a study of chemoradiotherapy in HPV16-positive cancers. Study details: Candidate HPV-specific clones and shared TCR motifs came from a couple of HPV16-positive patients.

Overall study results and limits: Functional assays defining HPV-specific T cells used only a couple of HPV16-positive patients. Candidate HPV-specific clones and E7-related TCR motifs grew in tumor during treatment.

Over chemoradiotherapy, repertoires were sampled more than once. In the case of this clone: The target antigen is unknown.

Profiled with immunoSEQ multiplex PCR; TCRdb holds only in-frame clones, not every one. The sample yields some 5,500 clones, approximately 72% seen once. This receptor was identified in a human donor with HPV-associated anogenital cancer. This sample was obtained from a patient who underwent chemoradiotherapy.

CDR3 sequence reads: CSQLSGEKLFF. CDR3 sequence (DNA): TGCAGTCAGCTCTCGGGTGAAAAACTGTTTTTT. J is TRBJ1-4 and V is TRBV20-1, with D hard to call. Germline-derived CDR1 and CDR2 are DFQATT and SNEGSKA (reference sequence). The CDR3 sequence is 11 residues long. Trimming removed 8 bases at V and 7 bases at J, with 11 bases between.